One T cell receptor beta chain is described in this entry. Antigen specificity is unknown. These data come from a study of CD8+ T cells in alopecia areata. Isolated RNA was reverse transcribed into cDNA used as the sequencing template. The assay was immunoSEQ multiplex PCR, and TCRdb's table has in-frame clones only and misses some. The data hold approximately 300,000 clones, with roughly 64% observed a single time. Notes on the study in general: Mice showed clearer TCR sharing than patients did, a gap that was possibly HLA-related.

The ends lost 3 bases at V and 8 bases at J; junction bases unmatched: 5. There are 15 residues in the CDR3. Germline V gene data show CDR1 as MGHRA and CDR2 as YSYEKL. Regarding treatment: oral pan-JAK inhibitor, 5-10 mg twice daily. The J gene is TRBJ2-2, the V gene TRBV4-1; 11 positions match TRBD2. Sequencing used CD4+ T cells sorted from blood, obtained at week 24, from a patient treated with tofacitinib. The source is a human donor with alopecia areata. The CDR3 nucleotides read TGCGCCAGCAGCCACCTGGGACTAGCGGCGGGGGAGCTGTTTTTT. This encodes CASSHLGLAAGELFF.